The rows below give T cell receptor beta chains drawn from one sample of a study of OX40 agonist ivuxolimab in advanced cancers. The protocol was immunoSEQ multiplex PCR, while the TCRdb copy is restricted to in-frame clones and leaves out a portion. Counted here are some 100,000 clones, 90% occurring once; the ten biggest clones make up more than 0.25%. This material consisted of CD4+ or CD8+ T cells sorted from blood, taken in a trial of the OX40 agonist ivuxolimab. These receptors all stem from an adult with an advanced solid tumor such as melanoma, head and neck, liver or kidney cancer. CDR3s include the opening cysteine and the closing phenylalanine or tryptophan. A D gene is named only where the DNA matches it firmly. Size values are once, few and many counts, or a class for expanded clones, and some rows have none.

J	size	D	V	CDR3	DNA
TRBJ2-3	once	TRBD2	TRBV11-1	CASSIGLAETDTQYF	TGTGCCAGCAGCATTGGACTAGCGGAGACAGATACGCAGTATTTT
TRBJ2-7	.	.	TRBV9	CASSVGPGQSSYEQYF	TGTGCCAGCAGCGTAGGGCCCGGACAGTCTTCCTACGAGCAGTACTTC
TRBJ1-4	.	.	TRBV21-1	CASSISTDRALNEKLFF	TGTGCCAGCAGCATCTCAACGGACAGGGCGTTGAATGAAAAACTGTTTTTT
TRBJ2-7	few	TRBD1	TRBV27	CASSKRGTGGLTYEQYF	TGTGCCAGCAGTAAGCGCGGGACAGGGGGCCTAACCTACGAGCAGTACTTC
TRBJ2-1	.	.	TRBV2	CASSEVRGKGNEQFF	TGTGCCAGCAGTGAAGTTAGGGGGAAGGGTAATGAGCAGTTCTTC
TRBJ2-2	.	.	TRBV7-9	CASSSQGYTGELFF	TGTGCCAGCAGCTCGCAGGGGTACACCGGGGAGCTGTTTTTT
TRBJ2-2	.	.	TRBV2	CASSEMLVGTGELFF	TGTGCCAGCAGTGAAATGCTGGTGGGGACCGGGGAGCTGTTTTTT
TRBJ2-7	.	.	TRBV5-6	CASSLAGAPSYEQYF	TGTGCCAGCAGCTTGGCGGGAGCCCCCTCCTACGAGCAGTACTTC
TRBJ2-1	.	.	TRBV4-3	CASSQDFGSYNEQFF	TGCGCCAGCAGCCAAGATTTCGGCTCCTACAATGAGCAGTTCTTC
TRBJ1-3	few	.	TRBV9	CASSVGFGTGSGNTIYF	TGTGCCAGCAGCGTAGGGTTCGGGACCGGCTCTGGAAACACCATATATTTT
TRBJ2-7	once	.	TRBV9	CASSPRPGAYEQYF	TGTGCCAGCAGCCCCCGGCCAGGGGCCTACGAGCAGTACTTC
TRBJ1-5	.	.	TRBV28	CASSFINAVDSNQPQHF	TGTGCCAGCAGTTTTATAAACGCGGTGGATAGCAATCAGCCCCAGCATTTT
TRBJ2-7	once	TRBD2	TRBV7-9	CASSPSSGTSSYEQYF	TGTGCCAGCAGCCCCTCTAGCGGGACTAGCTCCTACGAGCAGTACTTC
TRBJ2-2	.	.	TRBV6-5	CASQTGAANTGELFF	TGTGCCAGCCAAACGGGAGCGGCGAACACCGGGGAGCTGTTTTTT
TRBJ2-5	once	TRBD2	TRBV2	CASRLGGSGDDYSWETQYF	TGTGCCAGCAGATTGGGCGGTAGCGGGGACGATTACTCTTGGGAGACCCAGTACTTC
TRBJ2-7	.	.	TRBV5-4	CASSEQSSYEQYF	TGTGCCAGCAGCGAGCAGAGCTCCTACGAGCAGTACTTC
TRBJ2-5	.	.	TRBV5-4	CASSLAGVHQETQYF	TGTGCCAGCAGCTTGGCCGGGGTCCACCAAGAGACCCAGTACTTC
TRBJ1-5	.	TRBD1	TRBV19	CASSPTGGQPQHF	TGTGCCAGTAGTCCGACAGGGGGTCAGCCCCAGCATTTT
TRBJ2-7	.	TRBD1	TRBV11-2	CASSLAWDSPYEQYF	TGTGCCAGCAGCTTAGCGTGGGACAGCCCCTACGAGCAGTACTTC
TRBJ2-3	few	TRBD2	TRBV13	CASSRTSGRWMGRGTDTQYF	TGTGCCAGCAGCCGGACTAGCGGGAGGTGGATGGGGCGGGGCACAGATACGCAGTATTTT
TRBJ1-4	.	TRBD1	TRBV28	CASNKGAEKLFF	TGTGCCAGCAACAAGGGGGCGGAAAAACTGTTTTTT
TRBJ1-1	once	.	TRBV7-8	CASSLADSWNTEAFF	TGTGCCAGCAGCCTCGCGGACAGTTGGAACACTGAAGCTTTCTTT
TRBJ2-1	.	.	TRBV5-1	CASSIGTSIPGQFF	TGCGCCAGCAGCATAGGGACAAGTATTCCAGGGCAGTTCTTC
TRBJ2-2	.	.	TRBV6-6	CASSRQDSNTGELFF	TGTGCCAGCAGTCGACAGGACTCGAACACCGGGGAGCTGTTTTTT
TRBJ2-3	.	TRBD1	TRBV23-1	CASPPRGTGRLRSTDTQYF	TGCGCCAGCCCCCCACGCGGGACAGGGCGCCTGAGGAGCACAGATACGCAGTATTTT
TRBJ2-5	.	TRBD2	TRBV7-9	CASSRGLAGLETQYF	TGTGCCAGCAGCCGGGGACTAGCGGGACTGGAGACCCAGTACTTC
TRBJ2-1	.	.	TRBV28	CASSPYSSYNEQFF	TGTGCCAGCAGTCCTTATAGCTCCTACAATGAGCAGTTCTTC
TRBJ1-2	.	.	TRBV19	CASQGQLNYGYTF	TGTGCCAGTCAGGGGCAACTAAACTATGGCTACACCTTC
TRBJ1-2	.	TRBD1	TRBV19	CASSEAGTGYGYTF	TGTGCCAGTAGTGAAGCCGGGACAGGCTATGGCTACACCTTC
TRBJ2-5	once	TRBD1	TRBV5-4	CASSRTGGKETQYF	TGTGCCAGCAGCCGGACAGGGGGCAAAGAGACCCAGTACTTC
TRBJ1-2	.	TRBD1	TRBV19	CASTGGNYGYTF	TGTGCCAGTACAGGGGGGAACTATGGCTACACCTTC
TRBJ2-2	.	.	TRBV6-6	CASTTQGGVRELFF	TGTGCCAGCACCACCCAAGGGGGGGTCCGGGAGCTGTTTTTT
TRBJ1-1	.	TRBD1	TRBV29-1	CSTRQGASLNTEAFF	TGCAGCACCCGACAGGGGGCTTCCCTTAACACTGAAGCTTTCTTT
TRBJ1-5	.	.	TRBV7-8	CASSLARYQPQHF	TGTGCCAGCAGCTTAGCCAGATATCAGCCCCAGCATTTT
TRBJ2-5	.	.	TRBV5-1	CASSLGSGVSETQYF	TGCGCCAGCAGCTTGGGATCGGGAGTTTCGGAGACCCAGTACTTC
TRBJ2-2	once	TRBD2	TRBV6-1	CASSEAGTRGGELFF	TGTGCCAGCAGTGAAGCAGGGACTAGAGGCGGGGAGCTGTTTTTT
TRBJ2-5	once	.	TRBV13	CASGIRRSGGQETQYF	TGTGCCAGCGGTATTAGACGGTCCGGTGGACAAGAGACCCAGTACTTC
TRBJ2-4	.	.	TRBV4-3	CASSQDPRGGNIQYF	TGCGCCAGCAGCCAAGACCCGAGAGGTGGAAACATTCAGTACTTC
TRBJ2-2	few	.	TRBV5-1	CASSLATQGATGELFF	TGCGCCAGCAGCTTGGCCACTCAGGGAGCCACCGGGGAGCTGTTTTTT
TRBJ2-7	.	.	TRBV11-2	CASSLERGFFYEQYF	TGTGCCAGCAGCTTAGAGAGGGGGTTTTTTTACGAGCAGTACTTC
TRBJ2-3	.	.	TRBV2	CASRGHSTDTQYF	TGTGCCAGCAGGGGACATAGCACAGATACGCAGTATTTT
TRBJ1-2	once	.	TRBV19	CASSPAGGRGGYTF	TGTGCCAGTTCCCCAGCGGGGGGACGTGGAGGCTACACCTTC
TRBJ2-1	.	TRBD2	TRBV5-1	CASSLAPSGRASNEQFF	TGCGCCAGCAGCTTGGCCCCTAGCGGGAGGGCCAGTAATGAGCAGTTCTTC
TRBJ1-2	.	.	TRBV5-4	CASSLTDRNYGYTF	TGTGCCAGCAGCCTGACTGACAGGAACTATGGCTACACCTTC
TRBJ2-7	.	TRBD2	TRBV29-1	CSVKTSGRRYEQYF	TGCAGCGTAAAGACTAGCGGGAGACGGTACGAGCAGTACTTC
TRBJ1-4	.	TRBD1	TRBV7-9	CASSLSGQTNEKLFF	TGTGCCAGCAGCTTATCGGGACAGACAAACGAAAAACTGTTTTTT
TRBJ1-2	.	.	TRBV10-3	CAISAFAQNSHGYTF	TGTGCCATCAGTGCTTTCGCCCAAAATTCGCACGGCTACACCTTC
TRBJ1-1	.	.	TRBV7-9	CASSPRDTEAFF	TGTGCCAGCAGCCCCCGGGACACTGAAGCTTTCTTT